The rows below give T cell receptor beta chains drawn from one sample of a study of shared clonotypes between healthy human individuals. The repertoire was sequenced with immunoSEQ multiplex PCR; TCRdb's copy has only in-frame clones and lacks some. The sample consists of some 2 million clones, about 95% of them appearing once. The material sequenced was naive CD8+ T cells sorted from blood. These receptor sequences come from a man aged 18 to 30 in good health. Both conserved end residues are trimmed from each CDR3.

j_call v_call cdr3_aa
TRBJ2-2 TRBV4-2 ASSQELAGRGELF
TRBJ2-7 TRBV27 ASSPSGSLYEQY
TRBJ2-7 TRBV27 ASRQGGGGLREQY
TRBJ1-1 TRBV7-3 ASSLSGYTEAF
TRBJ2-7 TRBV19 ASAGGVSYEQY
TRBJ1-5 TRBV6-5 ASSYSISVVPQH
TRBJ2-2 TRBV4-3 ASSQDSFERESTGELF
TRBJ2-5 TRBV9 ASSVGQYPSGGFQETQY
TRBJ2-1 TRBV30 AWTVTVDLDSEQF
TRBJ2-7 TRBV19 ASSPGTHTYEQY
TRBJ2-5 TRBV13 ASSLGDEVTETQY
TRBJ2-3 TRBV9 ASSALGQGAGDTQY
TRBJ2-2 TRBV7-9 ASSHGTGFAMGELF
TRBJ1-1 TRBV13 ASSQGTGITEAF
TRBJ2-5 TRBV9 ASSARLQETQY
TRBJ2-3 TRBV13 ASSLAGGHQDTQY
TRBJ2-5 TRBV18 ASSPTGLETQY
TRBJ1-1 TRBV7-6 ASSLGGQHTEAF
TRBJ2-7 TRBV7-2 ASSLDPGSYEQY
TRBJ2-6 TRBV13 ASSSQGYEAGANVLT
TRBJ1-3 TRBV2 ASSEGQSSGNTIY
TRBJ2-1 TRBV13 ASSAGLAGRYNEQF
TRBJ2-6 TRBV10-2 ASSDLDGANVLT
TRBJ2-7 TRBV30 AWSAVAGAYEQY
TRBJ1-1 TRBV7-9 ASSLQGLRTEAF
TRBJ2-7 TRBV5-1 ASSLGPSGSYEQY
TRBJ2-7 TRBV5-1 ASSPWTGNIDEQY
TRBJ2-6 TRBV15 ATSRDGVGTVVSGANVLT
TRBJ1-6 TRBV6-5 ASSYGRDSPLH
TRBJ2-7 TRBV6-1 ASSDLISYEQY
TRBJ1-1 TRBV6-1 ASSRGGLEAF
TRBJ1-3 TRBV10-3 ATTPSGNTIY
TRBJ1-1 TRBV28 ASSLRGDTEAF
TRBJ2-5 TRBV27 ASGNLNRDPQETQY
TRBJ2-2 TRBV7-9 ASSPPTPNTGELF
TRBJ2-2 TRBV19 ASSFVGGLDLPRNGELF
TRBJ2-2 TRBV9 ASSPWHTGELF
TRBJ2-7 TRBV14 ASSPQGYEQY
TRBJ2-7 TRBV5-8 ASSLEIYRTVNYEQY
TRBJ1-1 TRBV2 ASSRDRGNTEAF
TRBJ2-3 TRBV6-5 ASKQGTDTDTQY
TRBJ1-4 TRBV7-9 ASSFLQGLNEKLF
TRBJ2-1 TRBV27 ASSFLTSGRIDEQF
TRBJ2-2 TRBV4-1 ASSQESTFPGELF
TRBJ1-3 TRBV7-8 ASSLGGIGSGNTIY
TRBJ1-2 TRBV14 ASSQFTDGVGYT
TRBJ2-4 TRBV18 ASSPDRRTGLAKNIQY
TRBJ1-6 TRBV19 ASGTRTGGISPLH
TRBJ2-7 TRBV14 ASSLGLLLSYEQY
TRBJ2-7 TRBV5-6 ASSSDSYEQY
TRBJ2-3 TRBV9 ASSGDGRSTDTQY
TRBJ1-5 TRBV5-6 ASSLLGASQPQH
TRBJ2-7 TRBV5-6 ASSLDETGPLYEQY
TRBJ2-2 TRBV2 ASSVGVTGELF
TRBJ2-7 TRBV15 ATGGLERYEQY
TRBJ1-5 TRBV7-9 ASSLSGNGNQPQH
TRBJ1-4 TRBV28 ASSLPPTGVFNEKLF
TRBJ2-1 TRBV27 ASSPPSGGLGNEQF
TRBJ1-1 TRBV30 AWSGERAEAF